This TCR beta chain was captured by sequencing in a study of T-cell reconstitution after alpha-beta-depleted transplantation in children. Overall study findings and caveats: At one year after transplant, newly produced T cells mostly accounted for T-cell counts and diversity. About two months after transplant, alpha-beta T cells reportedly came from several hundred expanded graft clones. After transplant, high TCRbeta diversity at day 60 in some patients arose from surviving recipient T cells and thymic progenitors.

Regarding this clonotype: Its antigen is unidentified.

There are 12 residues in the CDR3. The V end lost 3 bases, the J end lost 4 bases, and 7 bases lay between the germline ends. Library preparation (for TCRbeta) was performed with unique molecular identifiers. TCRdb independently ran MiXCR on the PCR reads; one entry per CDR3 protein. The data contain about 200,000 distinct CDR3 sequences, under 8.5% of them singletons. The material was PBMCs, mostly from graft donor cells, obtained 360 days after TCRalphabeta/CD19-depleted stem cell transplant. The gene calls are TRBV12-3 or TRBV12-4 and TRBJ2-7; no clear D gene. The receptor was isolated from a male patient between 2 and 9 years old who had a stem cell transplant for acute myeloid leukemia, so the T cells may come from the graft donor. The CDR3 loop is CASSFSLYEQYF. For the CDR3, the DNA is TGTGCCAGCAGTTTCTCCCTATACGAGCAGTACTTC.